The rows below give T cell receptor beta chains drawn from one sample of a study of immune evolution from preneoplasia to lung adenocarcinoma. Assay: immunoSEQ multiplex PCR; the TCRdb copy retains only in-frame clones and omits some. Of some 37,000 clones listed, about 74% are singletons. The sample comprised FFPE invasive lung adenocarcinoma tissue. These receptors originate from a person aged 60 to 70 with lung adenocarcinoma. Each CDR3 is given with its conserved first and last residue. Not all rows give a size; the values are once, few, many and, for expanded clones, a class.

v_gene	abundance	j_gene	CDR3aa
TRBV4-1	.	TRBJ1-1	CASSKGDRYTEAFF
TRBV7-2	.	TRBJ2-1	CASSLVGAGVGNEQFF
TRBV11-1	once	TRBJ2-7	CASSVGGIGAYEQYF
TRBV5-1	.	TRBJ1-5	CASSLGVGSNQPQHF
TRBV7-2	.	TRBJ2-1	CASSLVRLAGDSYNEQFF
TRBV6-1	.	TRBJ1-2	CASRGYGYTF
TRBV7-9	once	.	CASSSGQGELDEQYF
TRBV19	.	TRBJ1-2	CASTGTAYGYTF
TRBV6-4	medium-sized	TRBJ2-2	CASSVSGTSQVPELFF
TRBV11-3	.	TRBJ2-5	CASRLGMETQYF
TRBV4-2	.	TRBJ2-2	CASSQRHTSNTGELFF
TRBV5-4	.	TRBJ2-7	CASSPSRLAGNYEQYF
TRBV2	.	TRBJ2-2	CASRGTATAGELFF
TRBV15	.	TRBJ1-5	CATSRTTGGNQPQHF
TRBV7-2	.	TRBJ2-7	CASSRTPGPIYEQYF
TRBV28	.	TRBJ2-1	CASSRRAGVEQFF
TRBV6-6	.	TRBJ2-5	CASSPPDRDVETQYF
TRBV5-4	.	TRBJ1-4	CASSLVGPNEKLFF
TRBV7-2	.	TRBJ2-7	CASSLRASGIYEQYF
TRBV4-1	once	TRBJ1-2	CASSQPLYGYTF
TRBV12-5	once	TRBJ2-3	CASGRTDTQYF
TRBV5-4	once	TRBJ2-3	CASSPWTTTDTQYF
TRBV7-9	.	TRBJ1-1	CASSFDMNTEAFF
TRBV11-1	once	TRBJ2-7	CASSPHGRTSNSEQYF
TRBV7-9	once	TRBJ1-6	CASSETGGARSPLHF
TRBV7-2	.	TRBJ2-1	CASSQARTRRVGTNEQFF
TRBV9	.	TRBJ1-1	CASSVGIHTEAFF
TRBV29-1	.	TRBJ2-2	CSVLVGSFSGELFF
TRBV7-9	few	TRBJ1-1	CASSLQGRAEAFF
TRBV21-1	few	TRBJ1-5	CASSKGGGGGQPQHF
TRBV5-4	.	TRBJ1-1	CASRLATEAFF
TRBV9	.	TRBJ2-7	CASSVEDGRMYEQYF
TRBV28	.	TRBJ2-2	CASRGTRPNTGELFF
TRBV11-2	.	TRBJ1-5	CASSPNLRQPQHF
TRBV27	few	TRBJ2-7	CASRFGAAFSEQYF
TRBV15	.	TRBJ2-1	CATSRDRGSYNEQFF
TRBV7-2	.	TRBJ2-3	CASSLGHFSTDTQYF
TRBV19	.	TRBJ2-7	CASDDGSYEQYF
TRBV10-3	.	TRBJ2-7	CAISENGPGSYEQYF
TRBV9	medium-sized	TRBJ1-3	CASSGTDSGGNTIYF
TRBV18	.	TRBJ1-1	CASSGGGRLNTEAFF
TRBV2	.	TRBJ1-2	CASRGRGTTYTF
TRBV27	few	TRBJ2-4	CASSWTFGNIQYF
TRBV7-7	.	TRBJ2-2	CASSWQGSTGELFF
TRBV18	.	TRBJ1-2	CASSRIKTGYYGYTF
TRBV28	.	TRBJ2-1	CASRIAARRNEQFF
TRBV2	.	TRBJ1-2	CASIRQTQVYGYTF
TRBV7-2	.	TRBJ2-5	CASSLGLAGRETQYF
TRBV6-1	.	TRBJ2-5	CASSKTGTAMETQYF
TRBV5-1	.	TRBJ2-1	CASSPGLVVDNEQFF
TRBV18	.	TRBJ2-1	CASSNVGIRPVDEQFF
TRBV7-7	many	TRBJ2-2	CASSLASSRGELFF